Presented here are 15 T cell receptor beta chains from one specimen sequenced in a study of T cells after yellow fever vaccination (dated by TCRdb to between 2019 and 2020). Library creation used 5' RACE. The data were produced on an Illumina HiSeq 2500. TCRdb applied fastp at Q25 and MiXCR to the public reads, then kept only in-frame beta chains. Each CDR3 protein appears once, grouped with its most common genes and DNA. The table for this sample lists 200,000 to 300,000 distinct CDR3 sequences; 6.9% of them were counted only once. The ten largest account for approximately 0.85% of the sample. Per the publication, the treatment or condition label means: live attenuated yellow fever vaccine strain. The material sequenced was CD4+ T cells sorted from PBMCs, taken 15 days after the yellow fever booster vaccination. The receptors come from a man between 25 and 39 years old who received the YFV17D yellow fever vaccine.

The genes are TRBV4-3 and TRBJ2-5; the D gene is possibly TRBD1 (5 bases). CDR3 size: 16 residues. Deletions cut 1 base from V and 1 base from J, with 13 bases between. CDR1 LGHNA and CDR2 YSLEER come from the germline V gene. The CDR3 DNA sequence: TGCGCCAGCAGCCAAGGTAACAGGAAAATCCAAGAGACCCAGTACTTC. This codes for CASSQGNRKIQETQYF.

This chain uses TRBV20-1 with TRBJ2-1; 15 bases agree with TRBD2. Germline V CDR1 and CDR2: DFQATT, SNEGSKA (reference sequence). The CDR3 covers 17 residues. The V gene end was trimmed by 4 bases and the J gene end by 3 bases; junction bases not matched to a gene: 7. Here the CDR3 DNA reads TGCAGTGCTAACGGACTAGCGGGAGGGCCGAACTACAATGAGCAGTTCTTC. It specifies CSANGLAGGPNYNEQFF.

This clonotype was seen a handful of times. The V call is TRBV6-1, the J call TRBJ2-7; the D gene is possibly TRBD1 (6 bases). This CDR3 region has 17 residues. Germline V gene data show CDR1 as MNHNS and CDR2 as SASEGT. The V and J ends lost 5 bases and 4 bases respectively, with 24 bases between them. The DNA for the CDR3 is TGTGCCAGCAGTAAGCGACAGGAGGCCCAAGGATCGTACGAGCAGTACTTC. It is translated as CASSKRQEAQGSYEQYF.

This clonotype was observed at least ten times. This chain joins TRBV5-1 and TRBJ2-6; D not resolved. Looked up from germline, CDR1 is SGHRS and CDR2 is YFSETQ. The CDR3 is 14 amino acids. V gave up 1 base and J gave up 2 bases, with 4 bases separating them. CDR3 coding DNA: TGCGCCAGCAGCTTGAATCCTGGGGCCAACGTCCTGACTTTC. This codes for CASSLNPGANVLTF.

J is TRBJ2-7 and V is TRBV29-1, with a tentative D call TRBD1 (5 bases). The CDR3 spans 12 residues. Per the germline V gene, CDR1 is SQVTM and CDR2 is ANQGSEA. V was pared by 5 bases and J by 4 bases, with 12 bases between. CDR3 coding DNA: TGCAGCGTTTCTGAGACAGATTACGAGCAGTACTTC. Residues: CSVSETDYEQYF.

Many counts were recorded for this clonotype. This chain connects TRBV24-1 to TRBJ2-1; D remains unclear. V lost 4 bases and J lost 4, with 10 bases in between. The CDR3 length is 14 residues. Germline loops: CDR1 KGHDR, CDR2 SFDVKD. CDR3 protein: CATSDSLGYNEQFF. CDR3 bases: TGTGCCACCAGTGACAGTTTAGGGTACAATGAGCAGTTCTTC.

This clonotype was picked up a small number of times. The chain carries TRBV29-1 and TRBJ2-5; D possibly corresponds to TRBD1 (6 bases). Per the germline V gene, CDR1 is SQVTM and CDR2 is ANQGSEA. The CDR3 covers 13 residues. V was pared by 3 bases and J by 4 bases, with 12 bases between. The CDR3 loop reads CSVDKDRPETQYF. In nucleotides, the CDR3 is TGCAGCGTTGACAAAGACAGGCCAGAGACCCAGTACTTC. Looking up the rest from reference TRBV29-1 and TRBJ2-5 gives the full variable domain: SAVISQKPSRDICQRGTSLTIQCQVDSQVTMMFWYRQQPGQSLTLIATANQGSEATYESGFVIDKFPISRPNLTFSTLTVSNMSPEDSSIYLCSVDKDRPETQYFGPGTRLLVL.

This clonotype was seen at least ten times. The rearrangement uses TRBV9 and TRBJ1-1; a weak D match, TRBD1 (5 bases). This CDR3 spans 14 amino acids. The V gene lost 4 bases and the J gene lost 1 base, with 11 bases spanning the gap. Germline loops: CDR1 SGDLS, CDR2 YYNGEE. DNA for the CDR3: TGTGCCAGCAGCCCGCAGACAGCGAACACTGAAGCTTTCTTT. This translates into CASSPQTANTEAFF.

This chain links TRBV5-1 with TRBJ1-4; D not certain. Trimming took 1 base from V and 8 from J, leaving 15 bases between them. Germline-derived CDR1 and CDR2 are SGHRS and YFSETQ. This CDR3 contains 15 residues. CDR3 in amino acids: CASSLYDPGSEKLFF. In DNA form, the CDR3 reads TGCGCCAGCAGCTTGTATGACCCCGGCTCGGAAAAACTGTTTTTT.

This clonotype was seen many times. In nucleotides, the CDR3 is TGTGCCAGCAGCCCCCCTGGGACTAGTTCGGTTGAGCAGTTCTTC. Encoded protein: CASSPPGTSSVEQFF. V usage is TRBV11-2 and J usage is TRBJ2-1; 8 nucleotides agree with TRBD2. Germline values: CDR1 SGHAT, CDR2 FQNNGV. The CDR3 sequence is 15 residues long. With V trimmed by 5 bases and J by 9 bases, 12 bases remained unmatched.

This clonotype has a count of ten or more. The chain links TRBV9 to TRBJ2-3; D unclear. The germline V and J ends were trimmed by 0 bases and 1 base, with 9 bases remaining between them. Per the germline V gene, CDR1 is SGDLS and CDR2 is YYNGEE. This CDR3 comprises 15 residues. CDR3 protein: CASSVGSVGTDTQYF. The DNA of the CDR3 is TGTGCCAGCAGCGTAGGCAGCGTCGGCACAGATACGCAGTATTTT.

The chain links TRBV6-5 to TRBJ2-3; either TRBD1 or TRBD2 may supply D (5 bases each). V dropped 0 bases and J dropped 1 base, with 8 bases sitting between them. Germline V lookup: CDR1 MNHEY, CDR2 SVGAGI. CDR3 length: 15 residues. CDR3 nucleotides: TGTGCCAGCAGTTACTCGGGGGTACGCACAGATACGCAGTATTTT. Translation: CASSYSGVRTDTQYF.

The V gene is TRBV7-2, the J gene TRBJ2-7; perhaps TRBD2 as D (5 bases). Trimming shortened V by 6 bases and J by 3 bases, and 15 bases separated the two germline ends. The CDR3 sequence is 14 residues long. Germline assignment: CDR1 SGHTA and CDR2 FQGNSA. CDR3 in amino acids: CASRFSGNIYEQYF. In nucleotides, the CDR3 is TGTGCCAGCAGGTTCTCGGGGAATATCTACGAGCAGTACTTC.

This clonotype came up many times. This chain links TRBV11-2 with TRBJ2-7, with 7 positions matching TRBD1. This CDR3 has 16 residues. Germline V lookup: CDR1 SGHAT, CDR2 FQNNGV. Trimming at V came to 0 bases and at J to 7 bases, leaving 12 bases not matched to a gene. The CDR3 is CASSLDWYKGAREQYF. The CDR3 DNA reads TGTGCCAGCAGCTTAGATTGGTACAAGGGGGCGAGGGAGCAGTACTTC.

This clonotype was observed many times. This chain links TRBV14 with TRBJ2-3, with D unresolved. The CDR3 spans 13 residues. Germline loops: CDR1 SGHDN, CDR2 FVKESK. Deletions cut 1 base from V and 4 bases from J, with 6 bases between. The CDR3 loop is CASSQVGSDTQYF. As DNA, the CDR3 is TGTGCCAGCAGCCAAGTAGGATCAGATACGCAGTATTTT.